The source of this T cell receptor (beta chain) is a study of cytotoxic CD8 clonotypes in ibrutinib-treated CLL (dated by TCRdb to the early 2020s). In the study overall: In this cohort, some 14 patients were treatment-naive and about a dozen were relapsed/refractory, while around 18 had unmutated IGHV. Partial responses were observed in roughly 25 patients and complete responses in 2; after a median follow-up of about 69 months, remission was maintained in about 15 patients and progression was observed in around twelve. Response samples were taken after a median of approximately 12 months on treatment, ranging from about 6 to 36 months. Samples averaged approximately 250,000 productive templates and 80,000 to 100,000 productive rearrangements. Longitudinal samples were obtainable from about 30% of the roughly 86 participants in the trial. Cryopreserved peripheral blood mononuclear cells were obtained before treatment, at response, and at either sustained remission or disease progression. Every remission and progressive disease sample was obtained while ibrutinib was still being received by the patients.

A word on this clone: Its antigen is still unknown. Per-nucleotide qualities are absent, and no much larger clonotype sits a single base away.

Spanning cysteine to phenylalanine, the CDR3 consists of 17 amino acids. Kept here is only the CDR3 DNA, which spans 51 bases and is read in frame from base 1. V trim: 3 bases; J trim: 0 bases; unmatched bases: 10. CDR1 SGHNT and CDR2 YYREEE are derived from the germline V gene (reference sequence). What the research found in general, with its limitations: At ibrutinib response clonality went up, during sustained remission it held steady, and at progression it dropped back toward baseline. Baseline clonality exceeded that of age-matched healthy donors and correlated strongly with circulating CD8+ T-cell counts. Public clonotypes were found to be uncommon and were observed to contract or remain stable during treatment; the increase in clonality was shown to reflect expansion of private clonotypes at ibrutinib response. Sustained-remission and progressing patients did not have matched sampling times, and lymph node repertoires were not examined.

The time point label on this specimen signifies: approximately 25 months on ibrutinib. For TCR beta library preparation, 1.5 to 2 micrograms of genomic DNA was extracted from cryopreserved PBMCs. Longitudinal blood samples from CLL patients receiving ibrutinib monotherapy were subjected to high-throughput TCR beta sequencing. Patients were enrolled in a phase 2 open-label single-center ibrutinib monotherapy trial. A MiSeq instrument was used for deep resolution sequencing, which targeted depths ranging from 1 in 1 million up to 1 in 200,000 T cells, with coverage averaging 10x for each clonotype. The immunoSEQ hsTCRB Kit was used to generate TCR beta libraries. Per the authors' processing: Data were analyzed with ImmunoSEQ Data Assistant and ImmunoSEQ Analyzer, with V, D and J genes assigned per IMGT definitions. Clonality, which ranges from 0 to 1, was calculated as one minus the normalized Shannon entropy of productive rearrangement frequencies. Only overrepresented clonotypes making up at least 0.05% of each patient's repertoire were included in the public clonotype analysis. About a dozen age-matched healthy donor repertoires from immuneACCESS served as clonality controls. TCRdb re-hosts the immuneACCESS table, in-frame sequences only. Its copies lack some clones; in the studies checked, an unresolved V gene accounts for under half of them, and the cause for the rest is not known. That table gives V, J and clone size, and the DNA gave D and trimming. The sample data list tens of thousands of clones, and 65% to 90% of these were observed just once. 8% of the sample belongs to the ten largest clones.

The TCR sequence derives from a human donor with chronic lymphocytic leukemia. The sequencing used PBMCs, collected after 24 months of ibrutinib treatment. This receptor chain uses TRBV5-4 and TRBJ1-2; TRBD1 matches 8 bases in the middle. Read as DNA, the sequence is TGTGCCAGCAGCTCAGTAAAAAGACAGGGGACTAACTATGGCTACACCTTC. Its coded protein is CASSSVKRQGTNYGYTF. Here the CDR3 is joined to the reference TRBV5-4 and TRBJ1-2 genes, and the full variable domain is: ETGVTQSPTHLIKTRGQQVTLRCSSQSGHNTVSWYQQALGQGPQFIFQYYREEENGRGNFPPRFSGLQFPNYSSELNVNALELDDSALYLCASSSVKRQGTNYGYTFGSGTRLTVV.